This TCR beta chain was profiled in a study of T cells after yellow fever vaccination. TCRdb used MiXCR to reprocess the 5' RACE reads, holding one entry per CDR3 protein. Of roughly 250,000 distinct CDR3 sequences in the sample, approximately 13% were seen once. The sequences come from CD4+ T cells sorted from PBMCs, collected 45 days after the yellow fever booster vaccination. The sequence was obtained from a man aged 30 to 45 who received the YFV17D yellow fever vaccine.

CDR3 amino acids: CASSLYWERVSEQYF. CDR3 in DNA: TGTGCCAGCAGCTTATATTGGGAGAGGGTCTCCGAGCAGTACTTC. V is TRBV7-6 and J is TRBJ2-7; TRBD2 might be the D (5 bases). The CDR3 has 15 residues. Germline V gives CDR1 SGHVS, CDR2 FNYEAQ. V was pared by 2 bases and J by 6 bases, with 17 bases between.